This TCR beta chain emerged from a study of blood T cell repertoires in COVID-19. Study-wide context: Samples of COVID-19 (acute and convalescent) were obtained from the United States, Italy and Spain.

Before being deemed recovered, Cohort 3 donors had two negative PCRs, clearance, or symptom resolution. The repertoire was sequenced with immunoSEQ multiplex PCR; TCRdb's copy has only in-frame clones and lacks some. This table has 180,000 or so clones, roughly 80% appearing once. The germline V gene has CDR1 LGHDT and CDR2 YNNKEL (reference sequence). Trimming stripped 0 bases from V and 3 bases from J, with 8 bases between. The CDR3 spans 14 residues. Sample: PBMCs or T cells enriched from blood (not recorded which). The V call is TRBV3-1 (or the pseudogene TRBV3-2), the J call TRBJ1-2, with D maybe TRBD1 (5 bases). This clonotype was obtained from a man aged 40-55 years who had recovered from COVID-19. The CDR3 sequence: CASSQEIGDYGYTF. The CDR3 coding sequence is TGTGCCAGCAGCCAAGAAATAGGGGACTATGGCTACACCTTC.